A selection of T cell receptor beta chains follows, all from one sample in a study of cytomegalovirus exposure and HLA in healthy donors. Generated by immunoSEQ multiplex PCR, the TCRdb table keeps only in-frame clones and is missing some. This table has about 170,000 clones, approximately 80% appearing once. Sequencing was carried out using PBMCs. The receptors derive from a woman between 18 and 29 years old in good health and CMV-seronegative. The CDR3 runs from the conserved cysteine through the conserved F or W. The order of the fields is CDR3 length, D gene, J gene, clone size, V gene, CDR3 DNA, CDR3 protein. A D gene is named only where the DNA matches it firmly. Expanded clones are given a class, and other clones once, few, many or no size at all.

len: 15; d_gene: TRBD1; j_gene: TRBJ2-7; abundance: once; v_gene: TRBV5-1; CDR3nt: TGCGCCAGCAGTCCCAGACAGGGGTCCGGCTACGAGCAGTACTTC; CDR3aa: CASSPRQGSGYEQYF
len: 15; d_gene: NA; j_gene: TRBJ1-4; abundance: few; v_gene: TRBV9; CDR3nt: TGTGCCAGCAGCGTAGCTCAGGGGATATCGGAAAAACTGTTTTTT; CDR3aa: CASSVAQGISEKLFF
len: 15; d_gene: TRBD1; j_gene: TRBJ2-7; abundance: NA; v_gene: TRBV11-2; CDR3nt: TGTGCCAGCAGCCAGCAGACAGGGTTGGCCTACGAGCAGTACTTC; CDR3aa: CASSQQTGLAYEQYF
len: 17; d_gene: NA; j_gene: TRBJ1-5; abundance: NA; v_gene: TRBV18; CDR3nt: TGTGCCAGCTCACCAGGTCTGGGGCTTTGGGGTAGTCAGCCCCAGCATTTT; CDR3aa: CASSPGLGLWGSQPQHF
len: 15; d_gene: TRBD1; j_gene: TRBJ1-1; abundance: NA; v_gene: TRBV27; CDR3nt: TGTGCCAGCAGGGACAGGGCCGTTGGGAACACTGAAGCTTTCTTT; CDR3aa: CASRDRAVGNTEAFF
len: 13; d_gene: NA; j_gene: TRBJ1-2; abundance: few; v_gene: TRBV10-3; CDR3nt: TGTGCCATCTTTGGAATATCGGGGTATGGCTACACCTTC; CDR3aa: CAIFGISGYGYTF
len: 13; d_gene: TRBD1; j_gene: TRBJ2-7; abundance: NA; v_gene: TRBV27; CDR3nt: TGTGCCACCAACCGGGACAGGGGCTACGAGCAGTACTTC; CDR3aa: CATNRDRGYEQYF
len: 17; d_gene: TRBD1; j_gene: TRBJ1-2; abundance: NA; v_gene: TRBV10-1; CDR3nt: TGCGCCAGCAGCCCCACCGGGACAGGGGTTGATGGCTATGGCTACACCTTC; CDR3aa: CASSPTGTGVDGYGYTF
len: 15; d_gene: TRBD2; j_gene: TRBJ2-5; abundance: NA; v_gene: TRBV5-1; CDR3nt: TGCGCCAGCAGCCCTGGGGGGGAGGCAGAGGAGACCCAGTACTTC; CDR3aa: CASSPGGEAEETQYF
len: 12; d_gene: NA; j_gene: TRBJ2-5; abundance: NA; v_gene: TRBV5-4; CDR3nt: TGTGCCAGCAGCTTGGCCGGGGAGACCCAGTACTTC; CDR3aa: CASSLAGETQYF
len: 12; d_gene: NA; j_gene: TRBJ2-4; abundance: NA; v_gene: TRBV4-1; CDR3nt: TGCGCCAGCAGCCAAGATCTTGACATTCAGTACTTC; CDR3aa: CASSQDLDIQYF
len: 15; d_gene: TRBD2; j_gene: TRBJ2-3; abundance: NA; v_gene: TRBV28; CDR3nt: TGTGCCATCCAAACTCTAGCGGGAGGCACAGATACGCAGTATTTT; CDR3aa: CAIQTLAGGTDTQYF
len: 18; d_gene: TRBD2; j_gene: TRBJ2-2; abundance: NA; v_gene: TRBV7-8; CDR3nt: TGTGCCAGCAGCTTAAGGGTTAGCGGGCCCGCGAACACCGGGGAGCTGTTTTTT; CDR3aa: CASSLRVSGPANTGELFF
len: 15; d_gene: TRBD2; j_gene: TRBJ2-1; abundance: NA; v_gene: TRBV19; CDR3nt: TGTGCCAGTAGTATACTAGCGGAGGTCTACAATGAGCAGTTCTTC; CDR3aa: CASSILAEVYNEQFF
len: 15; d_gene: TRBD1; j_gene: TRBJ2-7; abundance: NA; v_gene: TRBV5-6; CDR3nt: TGTGCCAGCAGCCGGATGACAGGGGAAAGGTACGAGCAGTACTTC; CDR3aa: CASSRMTGERYEQYF
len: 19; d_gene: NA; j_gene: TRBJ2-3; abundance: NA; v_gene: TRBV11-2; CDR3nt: TGTGCCAGCAGCATACACGTTAGGAGCGCGGAGCCTTTCACAGATACGCAGTATTTT; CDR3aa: CASSIHVRSAEPFTDTQYF
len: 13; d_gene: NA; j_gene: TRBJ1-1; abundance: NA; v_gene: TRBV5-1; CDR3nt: TGCGCCAGCAGCTTAGAGCATAACACTGAAGCTTTCTTT; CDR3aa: CASSLEHNTEAFF
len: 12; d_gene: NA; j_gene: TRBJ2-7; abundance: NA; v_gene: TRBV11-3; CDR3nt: TGTGCCAGCAGATCTAGCGTAGCCGAGCAGTACTTC; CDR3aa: CASRSSVAEQYF
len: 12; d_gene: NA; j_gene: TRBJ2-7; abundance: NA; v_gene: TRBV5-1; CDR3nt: TGCGCCAGCAGCTCTACATGGGGGCTGCAGTACTTC; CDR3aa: CASSSTWGLQYF
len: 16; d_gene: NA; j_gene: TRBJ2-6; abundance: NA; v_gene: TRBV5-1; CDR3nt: TGCGCCAGCAGCTTGGCTCGCGGGTCTGGGGCCAACGTCCTGACTTTC; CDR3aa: CASSLARGSGANVLTF
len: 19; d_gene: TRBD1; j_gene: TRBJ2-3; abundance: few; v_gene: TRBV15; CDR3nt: TGTGCCACCAGCAGAGATGGGTTTGGGCCCGGGACAGGCACAGATACGCAGTATTTT; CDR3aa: CATSRDGFGPGTGTDTQYF
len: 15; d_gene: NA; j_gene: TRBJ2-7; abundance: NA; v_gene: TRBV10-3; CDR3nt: TGTGCCATCAGTGGTGCCACTAGGACGCGGTTCGAGCAGTACTTC; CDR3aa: CAISGATRTRFEQYF
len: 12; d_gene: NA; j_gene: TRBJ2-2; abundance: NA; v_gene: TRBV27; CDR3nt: TGTGCCAGCAGTCCAAACACCGGGGAGCTGTTTTTT; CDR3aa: CASSPNTGELFF
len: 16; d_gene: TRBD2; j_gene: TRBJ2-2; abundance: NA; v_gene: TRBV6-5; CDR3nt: TGTGCCAGCAGTTACTCTGGCGGGAGATATGCCGGGGAGCTGTTTTTT; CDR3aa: CASSYSGGRYAGELFF
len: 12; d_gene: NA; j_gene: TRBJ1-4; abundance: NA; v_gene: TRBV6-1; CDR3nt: TGTGCCAGCAGAATGAGTTGGGAAAAACTGTTTTTT; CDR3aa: CASRMSWEKLFF
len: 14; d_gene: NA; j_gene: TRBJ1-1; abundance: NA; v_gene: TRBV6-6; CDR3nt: TGTGCCAGCAGTTACTCTGGGGGGGACACTGAAGCTTTCTTT; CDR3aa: CASSYSGGDTEAFF
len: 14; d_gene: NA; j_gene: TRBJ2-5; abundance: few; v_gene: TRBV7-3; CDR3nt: TGTGCCAGCAGCTTAACTGTCGGCCAAGAGACCCAGTACTTC; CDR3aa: CASSLTVGQETQYF
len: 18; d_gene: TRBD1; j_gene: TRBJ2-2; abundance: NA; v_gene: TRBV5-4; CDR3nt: TGTGCCAGCAGCTTGAGGGGGCGCGCGGGTTCTATTACCGGGGAGCTGTTTTTT; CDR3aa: CASSLRGRAGSITGELFF
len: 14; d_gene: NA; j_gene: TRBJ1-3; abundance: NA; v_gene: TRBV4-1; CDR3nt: TGCGCCAACAAAAACAGGGTCCCTGGAAACACCATATATTTT; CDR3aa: CANKNRVPGNTIYF
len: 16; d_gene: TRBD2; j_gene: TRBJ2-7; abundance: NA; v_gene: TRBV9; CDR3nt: TGTGCCAGCAGCGTAGCGGGCGGGAGGGGCTCCTACGAGCAGTACTTC; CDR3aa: CASSVAGGRGSYEQYF
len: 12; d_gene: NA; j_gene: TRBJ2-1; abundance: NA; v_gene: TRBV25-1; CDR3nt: TGTGCCACGAGCGGAAGAGCCCATGAGCAGTTCTTC; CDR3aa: CATSGRAHEQFF
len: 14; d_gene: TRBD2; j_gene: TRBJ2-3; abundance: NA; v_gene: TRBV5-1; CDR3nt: TGCGCCAGCTCCAGCGGGAGTGGCACAGATACGCAGTATTTT; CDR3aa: CASSSGSGTDTQYF
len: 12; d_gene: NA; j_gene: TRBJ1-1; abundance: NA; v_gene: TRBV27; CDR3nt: TGTGCCAGCCCTAATGCGACACGTGAAGCTTTCTTT; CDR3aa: CASPNATREAFF
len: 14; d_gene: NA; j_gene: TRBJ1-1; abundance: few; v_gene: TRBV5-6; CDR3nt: TGTGCCAGCAGCTTAGGACAGTCTAACACTGAAGCTTTCTTT; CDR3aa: CASSLGQSNTEAFF
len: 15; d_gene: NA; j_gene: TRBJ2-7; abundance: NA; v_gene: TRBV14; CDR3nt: TGTGCCAGCAGCCAGCAACTAGTAGTCCCCTACGAGCAGTACTTC; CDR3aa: CASSQQLVVPYEQYF
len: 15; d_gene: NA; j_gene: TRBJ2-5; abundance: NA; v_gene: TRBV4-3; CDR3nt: TGCGCCAGCAGCCAAGGATTCGGGATCCAAGAGACCCAGTACTTC; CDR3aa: CASSQGFGIQETQYF
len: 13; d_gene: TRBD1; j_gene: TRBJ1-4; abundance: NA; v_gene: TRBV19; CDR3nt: TGTGCCAGTAGTATCAGGGGGCGTGAAAAACTGTTTTTT; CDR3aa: CASSIRGREKLFF
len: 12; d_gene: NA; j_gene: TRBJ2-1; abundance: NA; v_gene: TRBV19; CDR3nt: TGTGCCAGTAGTATAGATAACGGGAAGCAGTTCTTC; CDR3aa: CASSIDNGKQFF
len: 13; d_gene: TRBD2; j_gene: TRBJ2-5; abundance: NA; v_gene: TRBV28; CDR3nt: TGTGCCAGCGGCCTCTCGGGAGGGGAGACCCAGTACTTC; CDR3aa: CASGLSGGETQYF
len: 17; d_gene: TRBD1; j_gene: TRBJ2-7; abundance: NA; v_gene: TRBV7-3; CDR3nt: TGTGCCAGCAGCCTTAACCCGCCGGGACAGGCTACTAGCGAGCAGTACTTC; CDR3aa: CASSLNPPGQATSEQYF
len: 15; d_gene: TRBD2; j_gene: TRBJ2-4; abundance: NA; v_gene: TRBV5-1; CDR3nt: TGCGCCAGCAGCCCAGATCTAGCGGGAGCAAACATTCAGTACTTC; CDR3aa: CASSPDLAGANIQYF
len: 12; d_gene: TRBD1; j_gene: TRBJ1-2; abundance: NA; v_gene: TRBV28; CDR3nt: TGTGCCAGCAGCCCAGGGGGGTATGGCTACACCTTC; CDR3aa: CASSPGGYGYTF
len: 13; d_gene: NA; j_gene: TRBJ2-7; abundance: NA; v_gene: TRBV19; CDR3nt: TGTGCCAGTAGTAAAAAGGGGCCCTACGAGCAGTACTTC; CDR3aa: CASSKKGPYEQYF
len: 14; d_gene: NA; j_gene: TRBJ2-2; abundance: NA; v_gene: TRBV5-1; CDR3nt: TGCGCCAGCACTTCCGGTAGTCACACCGGGGAGCTGTTTTTT; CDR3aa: CASTSGSHTGELFF
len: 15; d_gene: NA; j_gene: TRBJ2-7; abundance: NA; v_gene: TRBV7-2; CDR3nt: TGTGCCAGCAGTTCGGGAGGACAGTACGCCTACGAGCAGTACTTC; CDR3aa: CASSSGGQYAYEQYF
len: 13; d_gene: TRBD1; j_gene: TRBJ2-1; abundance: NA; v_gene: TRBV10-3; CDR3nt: TGTGCCAACAGGGACAGGATAGGCAATGAGCAGTTCTTC; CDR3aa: CANRDRIGNEQFF
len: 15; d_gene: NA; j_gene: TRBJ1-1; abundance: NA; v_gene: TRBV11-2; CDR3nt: TGTGCCAGCAGCTTAGATCAGGGAGGGGGCACTGAAGCTTTCTTT; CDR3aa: CASSLDQGGGTEAFF
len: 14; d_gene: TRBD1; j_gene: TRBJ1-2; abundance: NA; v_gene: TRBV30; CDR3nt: TGTGCCTGGTCGGGACAGGGGGATAACTATGGCTACACCTTC; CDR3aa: CAWSGQGDNYGYTF
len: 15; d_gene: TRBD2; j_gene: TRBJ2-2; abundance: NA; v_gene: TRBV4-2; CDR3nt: TGTGCCAGCAGCCAAGCGGGAGGGCCGTCCGGGGAGCTGTTTTTT; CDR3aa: CASSQAGGPSGELFF
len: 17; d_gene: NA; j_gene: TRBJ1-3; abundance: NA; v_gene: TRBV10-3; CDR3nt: TGTGCCATCAGTGATGGACTTCGTGACATTGCTGGAAACACCATATATTTT; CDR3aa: CAISDGLRDIAGNTIYF
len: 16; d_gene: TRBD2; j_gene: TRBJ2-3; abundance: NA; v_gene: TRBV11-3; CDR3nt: TGTGCCAGCAGCTTAGCCCTGACTAGCGGGACAGATACGCAGTATTTT; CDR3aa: CASSLALTSGTDTQYF